The clone carrying this T cell receptor beta chain was recorded many times. Antigen: not known. Libraries of TCR beta came from quantitative 5'-RACE with molecular barcodes. TCRdb re-called the 5' RACE reads with MiXCR, one entry per CDR3 protein. The sample lists about 210,000 distinct CDR3 sequences, 5.5% to 7.5% occurring once. The V end lost 0 bases, the J end lost 0 bases, and 18 bases lay between the germline ends. The germline V gene has CDR1 SGDLS and CDR2 YYNGEE. CDR3 length: 19 amino acids. This entry belongs to a study of CD8 T cells in ankylosing spondylitis. Regarding the study as a whole: A TCR beta motif of fewer than 10 highly homologous variants seemed to mark ankylosing spondylitis blood.

V and J are TRBV9 and TRBJ1-4; tentative D call: TRBD1 (5 bases). The sequence derives from a male donor with ankylosing spondylitis. Sequencing was performed on blood, either unsorted or a sorted T cell fraction (not recorded which). Written as DNA, the CDR3 is TGTGCCAGCAGCGTAGGTTTGTTTGGAGAAGGGGCAACTAATGAAAAACTGTTTTTT. Encoded protein: CASSVGLFGEGATNEKLFF.